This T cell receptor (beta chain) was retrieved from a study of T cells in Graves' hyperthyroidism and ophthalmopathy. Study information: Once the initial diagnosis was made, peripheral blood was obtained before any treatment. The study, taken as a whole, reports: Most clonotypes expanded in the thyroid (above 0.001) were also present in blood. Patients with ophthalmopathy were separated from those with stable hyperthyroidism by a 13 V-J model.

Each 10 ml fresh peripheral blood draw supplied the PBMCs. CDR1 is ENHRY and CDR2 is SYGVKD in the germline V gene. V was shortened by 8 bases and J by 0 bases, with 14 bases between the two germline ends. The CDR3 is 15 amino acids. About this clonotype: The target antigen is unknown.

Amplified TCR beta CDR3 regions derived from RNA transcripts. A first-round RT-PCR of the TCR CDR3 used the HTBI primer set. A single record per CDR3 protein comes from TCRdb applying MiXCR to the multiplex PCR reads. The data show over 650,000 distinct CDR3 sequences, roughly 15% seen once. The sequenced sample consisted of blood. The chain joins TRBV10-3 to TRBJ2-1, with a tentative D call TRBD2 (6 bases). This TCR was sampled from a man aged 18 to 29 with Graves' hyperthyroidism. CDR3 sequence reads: CAIGSEGSSYNEQFF. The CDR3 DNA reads TGTGCCATCGGGTCGGAGGGGAGCTCCTACAATGAGCAGTTCTTC.